The 2 T cell receptor beta chains listed next were all sequenced from one sample in a study of cytomegalovirus exposure and HLA in healthy donors. The PCR contained 60 Vbeta and 13 Jbeta primers. Assay used: immunoSEQ multiplex PCR; TCRdb lists only in-frame clones, some missing. Among some 150,000 clones listed, roughly three quarters were seen once. Sequenced input: PBMCs. These receptor sequences come from a human donor in good health.

The V and J genes are TRBV19 and TRBJ2-3; D is unclear. CDR1 is LNHDA, CDR2 SQIVND, per germline (reference sequence). The CDR3 runs to 13 residues. Between the trimmed V and J ends, which lost 6 bases and 0 bases, there was a span of 7 bases. This chain's CDR3 is CASRQLSTDTQYF. For the CDR3, the DNA is TGTGCCAGTAGGCAACTCAGCACAGATACGCAGTATTTT.

The chain employs TRBV7-9 and TRBJ2-7; 10 nucleotides align to TRBD1. Trimming took 0 bases from V and 3 from J; bases not matched to a gene: 5. The CDR3 has 16 amino acids. The V gene's germline CDR1 is SEHNR and CDR2 FQNEAQ (reference sequence). The CDR3 DNA is TGTGCCAGCAGCTTAGCATTTTGGACAGGGGGCTACGAGCAGTACTTC. Encoded protein: CASSLAFWTGGYEQYF. Variable domain in full (rest from reference TRBV7-9 and TRBJ2-7): DTGVSQNPRHKITKRGQNVTFRCDPISEHNRLYWYRQTLGQGPEFLTYFQNEAQLEKSRLLSDRFSAERPKGSFSTLEIQRTEQGDSAMYLCASSLAFWTGGYEQYFGPGTRLTVT.